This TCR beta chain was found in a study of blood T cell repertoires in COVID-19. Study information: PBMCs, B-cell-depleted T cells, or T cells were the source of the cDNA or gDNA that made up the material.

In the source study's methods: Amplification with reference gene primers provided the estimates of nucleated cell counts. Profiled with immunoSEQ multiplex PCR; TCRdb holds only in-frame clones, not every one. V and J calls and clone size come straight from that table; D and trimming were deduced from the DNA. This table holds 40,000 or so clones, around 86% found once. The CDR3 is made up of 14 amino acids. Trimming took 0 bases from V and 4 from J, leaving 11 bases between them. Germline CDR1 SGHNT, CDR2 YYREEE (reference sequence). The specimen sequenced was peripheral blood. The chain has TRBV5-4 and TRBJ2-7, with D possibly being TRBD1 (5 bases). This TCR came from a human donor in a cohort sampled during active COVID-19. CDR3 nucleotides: TGTGCCAGCAGCTTGGCAAGGGGATCTTACGAGCAGTACTTC. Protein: CASSLARGSYEQYF.